A single sample is the source of the 28 T cell receptor beta chains below, sequenced in a study of blood T cell repertoires in COVID-19. TCRdb's copy holds only in-frame clones and misses some; the assay was immunoSEQ multiplex PCR. Of fewer than 200,000 clones in the sample, 87% are singletons; the top ten hold over 0.95%. Sequencing was done on a sample of PBMCs or T cells enriched from blood (not recorded which). Every receptor here comes from a human donor with acute COVID-19. The donor label of this sample is uncertain.

The V and J genes are TRBV11-2 and TRBJ2-5; TRBD2 agrees at 12 bases. The CDR3 consists of 15 residues. V was clipped by 5 bases and J by 2 bases; unmatched bases: 3. Per germline, CDR1 SGHAT and CDR2 FQNNGV. This CDR3 reads CASSTGTSGQETQYF. The CDR3 DNA reads TGTGCCAGCAGCACCGGGACTAGCGGGCAAGAGACCCAGTACTTC.

The rearrangement uses TRBV19 and TRBJ1-3; D call uncertain. The CDR3 spans 14 residues. Germline V gives CDR1 LNHDA, CDR2 SQIVND (reference sequence). Trimming took 2 bases from V and 4 from J, leaving 9 bases between them. DNA for the CDR3: TGTGCCAGTAGTATAAGTTCAGTCGGAAACACCATATATTTT. This sequence encodes CASSISSVGNTIYF.

V gene TRBV4-2 combines with J gene TRBJ1-2; a weak D match, TRBD1 (5 bases). This CDR3 has 14 residues. Trimming cost V 1 base and J 6 bases, with 12 bases left between them. Germline lookup yields CDR1 LGHNA and CDR2 YNFKEQ. CDR3 sequence: CASSQGGGTDGYTF. Written as DNA, the CDR3 is TGTGCCAGCAGCCAAGGCGGCGGGACCGATGGCTACACCTTC.

The chain is built from TRBV6-5 and TRBJ2-7; 7 positions agree with TRBD1. V was pared by 6 bases and J by 0 bases, with 5 bases of the junction left unmatched. This CDR3 spans 14 amino acids. Germline lookup yields CDR1 MNHEY and CDR2 SVGAGI. The CDR3 region is CASRTGVSSYEQYF. For the CDR3, the DNA is TGTGCCAGCAGAACAGGGGTGAGCTCCTACGAGCAGTACTTC.

Points on this clone: Other nucleotide sequences from this sample produce the same CDR3. The V and J genes are TRBV6-5 and TRBJ2-7; D unclear. Looked up from germline, CDR1 is MNHEY and CDR2 is SVGAGI. The CDR3 is 15 amino acids. Trimming left V 0 bases short and J 0 bases short, with 9 bases between. The CDR3 region has the DNA TGTGCCAGCAGTTACTCGAGGTGGTCCTCCTACGAGCAGTACTTC. Its translation is CASSYSRWSSYEQYF.

CDR3 region: CAWSAGTGDNEQFF. Written as DNA, the CDR3 is TGTGCCTGGAGTGCGGGGACAGGGGATAATGAGCAGTTCTTC. V is TRBV30 and J is TRBJ2-1, with 10 bases identical to TRBD1. The germline gives CDR1 GTSNPN, CDR2 SVGIG (reference sequence). V dropped 1 base and J dropped 7; count of bases not matched to a gene: 4. The CDR3 loop spans 14 amino acids. The full variable domain, rest sourced from reference TRBV30 and TRBJ2-1, is SQTIHQWPATLVQPVGSPLSLECTVEGTSNPNLYWYRQAAGRGLQLLFYSVGIGQISSEVPQNLSASRPQDRQFILSSKKLLLSDSGFYLCAWSAGTGDNEQFFGPGTRLTVL.

The CDR3 nucleotides are TGTGCCAGGCCCGCGAGGGTCGTCTCCTACGAGCAGTACTTC. Translating it yields CARPARVVSYEQYF. V usage is TRBV2 and J usage is TRBJ2-7; D perhaps matches TRBD2 (5 bases). V was pared by 9 bases and J by 0 bases, with 15 bases between. Looked up from germline, CDR1 is SNHLY and CDR2 is FYNNEI. This CDR3 contains 14 residues.

V and J are TRBV30 and TRBJ1-1; 8 nucleotides line up with TRBD1. The germline CDR1 and CDR2 sequences are GTSNPN and SVGIG (reference sequence). The CDR3 runs 17 residues. V lost 0 bases and J lost 5; bases outside the gene matches: 14. CDR3 loop: CAWSVPRPDRGGTEAFF. CDR3 bases: TGTGCCTGGAGTGTACCTCGACCCGACAGGGGAGGAACTGAAGCTTTCTTT. The variable domain in full, with the rest retrieved from reference TRBV30 and TRBJ1-1, is SQTIHQWPATLVQPVGSPLSLECTVEGTSNPNLYWYRQAAGRGLQLLFYSVGIGQISSEVPQNLSASRPQDRQFILSSKKLLLSDSGFYLCAWSVPRPDRGGTEAFFGQGTRLTVV.

CDR3 loop: CASSDRLTGDNEQFF. In DNA form, the CDR3 reads TGCGCCAGCAGCGATAGACTGACAGGGGACAATGAGCAGTTCTTC. The gene calls are TRBV5-1 and TRBJ2-1, with 8 bases aligning to TRBD1. J lost 5 bases, V lost 4 bases, and 8 bases had no gene match. CDR1 and CDR2 from the germline V gene are SGHRS and YFSETQ. The CDR3 contains 15 residues. Full variable domain (remainder filled in from reference TRBV5-1 and TRBJ2-1): KAGVTQTPRYLIKTRGQQVTLSCSPISGHRSVSWYQQTPGQGLQFLFEYFSETQRNKGNFPGRFSGRQFSNSRSEMNVSTLELGDSALYLCASSDRLTGDNEQFFGPGTRLTVL.

The J gene is TRBJ1-1, the V gene TRBV25-1, with a weak D call TRBD1 (5 bases). V shed 4 bases and J shed 0 bases, with 12 bases lying between them. This CDR3 spans 15 amino acids. Germline-derived CDR1 and CDR2 are MGHDK and SYGVNS. For the CDR3, the DNA is TGTGCCAGCAGTGGTGGGGGGTCCGTGAACACTGAAGCTTTCTTT. It specifies CASSGGGSVNTEAFF. The variable domain in full, with the rest retrieved from reference TRBV25-1 and TRBJ1-1, is EADIYQTPRYLVIGTGKKITLECSQTMGHDKMYWYQQDPGMELHLIHYSYGVNSTEKGDLSSESTVSRIRTEHFPLTLESARPSHTSQYLCASSGGGSVNTEAFFGQGTRLTVV.

The chain links TRBV29-1 to TRBJ1-2; TRBD1 matches 8 bases. Per germline, CDR1 SQVTM and CDR2 ANQGSEA. The V and J ends lost 5 bases and 4 bases, in that order; junction bases with no gene match: 6. CDR3 length: 13 residues. The CDR3 here is CSVPSGGAYGYTF. The CDR3, as DNA: TGCAGCGTTCCTTCAGGGGGCGCCTATGGCTACACCTTC.

This clone was seen once. The V call is TRBV6-2 or TRBV6-3, the J call TRBJ2-2; no clear D gene. Trimming left V 6 bases short and J 2 bases short, with 16 bases between. CDR3 size: 16 residues. Germline lookup yields CDR1 MNHEY and CDR2 SVGEGT. CDR3 DNA sequence: TGTGCCAGCAGCTTCCCCTGGGCAAGTAACACCGGGGAGCTGTTTTTT. Translated, it gives CASSFPWASNTGELFF.

The chain has TRBV2 and TRBJ2-7, with 7 bases identical to TRBD1. CDR3 length equals 14 residues. Germline V CDR1 and CDR2: SNHLY, FYNNEI. V was clipped by 7 bases and J by 3 bases; unmatched bases: 9. CDR3 loop: CASIPTGPRYEQYF. The CDR3 nucleotides are TGTGCCAGCATCCCGACAGGGCCTCGCTACGAGCAGTACTTC.

The chain has TRBV5-6 and TRBJ1-4, with D maybe TRBD1 (6 bases). The ends were cut back, 2 bases at V and 8 bases at J, with 13 bases in the middle. Germline assignment: CDR1 SGHDT and CDR2 YYEEEE. CDR3 length equals 14 residues. The CDR3 bases are TGTGCCAGCAGCTTCGGCAGGGGATGGGAAAAACTGTTTTTT. It encodes CASSFGRGWEKLFF.

This chain links TRBV4-1 with TRBJ1-3, with D unclear. The CDR3 is made up of 15 amino acids. Per the germline V gene, CDR1 is MGHRA and CDR2 is YSYEKL. Trimming removed 3 bases at V and 0 bases at J, with 9 bases between. The CDR3 is CASSQRVLSGNTIYF. In DNA, the CDR3 is TGCGCCAGCAGCCAGAGGGTCCTCTCTGGAAACACCATATATTTT.

The CDR3 DNA reads TGTGCCATGTCCCAAGGGACAGACAATGAGCAGTTCTTC. Amino acid sequence: CAMSQGTDNEQFF. The chain recombines TRBV10-3 with TRBJ2-1; 7 bases are a match to TRBD1. Germline trimming cut 9 bases from V and 5 bases from J; bases unmatched to any gene: 7. The CDR3 runs to 13 residues. Germline-derived CDR1 and CDR2 are ENHRY and SYGVKD.

The J gene is TRBJ2-7, the V gene TRBV9; 7 nucleotides match TRBD1. Germline V lookup: CDR1 SGDLS, CDR2 YYNGEE. The CDR3 covers 15 residues. Losses at the gene ends were 3 bases for V and 2 bases for J; bases not matched to a gene: 8. CDR3: CASSEGWQGAYEQYF. DNA of the CDR3: TGTGCCAGCAGCGAGGGGTGGCAGGGGGCCTACGAGCAGTACTTC.

J is TRBJ1-1 and V is TRBV7-9, with D unclear. V was trimmed by 2 bases and J by 1 base, leaving 11 bases between them. Per the germline V gene, CDR1 is SEHNR and CDR2 is FQNEAQ (reference sequence). The CDR3 sequence is 15 residues long. The CDR3 sequence: CASSLIRLSNTEAFF. In DNA, the CDR3 is TGTGCCAGCAGCTTAATTAGACTCTCGAACACTGAAGCTTTCTTT. Based on the CDR3 plus reference TRBV7-9 and TRBJ1-1, the full variable domain is DTGVSQNPRHKITKRGQNVTFRCDPISEHNRLYWYRQTLGQGPEFLTYFQNEAQLEKSRLLSDRFSAERPKGSFSTLEIQRTEQGDSAMYLCASSLIRLSNTEAFFGQGTRLTVV.

The rearrangement joins TRBV14 to TRBJ1-6; TRBD1 matches at 7 bases. V lost 1 base, J lost 6 bases, and 3 bases stayed unmatched. The CDR3 spans 15 residues. Germline V gene data show CDR1 as SGHDN and CDR2 as FVKESK. The CDR3 reads CASSQVTGLNSPLHF. In DNA, the CDR3 is TGTGCCAGCAGCCAAGTGACAGGGCTTAATTCACCCCTCCACTTT.

V is TRBV5-7 and J is TRBJ1-4; D gene unclear. TRBV5-7 belongs to the ORF category, with a function that is uncertain. This CDR3 has 16 residues. V gave up 4 bases and J gave up 4 bases, with 17 bases separating them. CDR3 sequence (DNA): TGTGCCAGCAGCCTCCCTGGCAGGCGGGGTAATGAAAAACTGTTTTTT. Residues: CASSLPGRRGNEKLFF.

The rearrangement uses TRBV5-4 and TRBJ1-2, with D maybe TRBD1 (5 bases). CDR3 length: 14 amino acids. Trimming removed 0 bases from V and 8 bases from J, with 14 bases in between. CDR1 and CDR2 from the germline V gene are SGHNT and YYREEE (reference sequence). The CDR3 DNA reads TGTGCCAGCAGCTTGGATCGGGGGACGTCGGGCTACACCTTC. Its translation: CASSLDRGTSGYTF. Supplemented by reference TRBV5-4 and TRBJ1-2, the full variable domain reads ETGVTQSPTHLIKTRGQQVTLRCSSQSGHNTVSWYQQALGQGPQFIFQYYREEENGRGNFPPRFSGLQFPNYSSELNVNALELDDSALYLCASSLDRGTSGYTFGSGTRLTVV.

The genes are TRBV6-1 and TRBJ2-1, with TRBD2 identical over 9 bases. This CDR3 has 15 residues. The germline V gene encodes CDR1 MNHNS and CDR2 SASEGT. V lost 1 base to trimming and J lost 10 bases; unmatched junction nucleotides: 8. CDR3 in amino acids: CASSEEPSGALEQFF. CDR3 coding DNA: TGTGCCAGCAGTGAAGAGCCTAGCGGGGCCTTGGAGCAGTTCTTC.

The CDR3 DNA sequence: TGCGCCAGCAGCATGGACTCTAACACCGGGGAGCTGTTTTTT. It codes for CASSMDSNTGELFF. The chain couples TRBV5-1 to TRBJ2-2; D perhaps matches TRBD2 (5 bases). The CDR3 consists of 14 residues. Germline CDR1 and CDR2: SGHRS and YFSETQ. The V end lost 4 bases, the J end lost 2 bases, and 9 bases lay between the germline ends.

This chain connects TRBV18 to TRBJ2-3; D gene ambiguous. V was clipped by 4 bases and J by 13 bases, with 18 bases between them. This CDR3 comprises 13 residues. Germline V CDR1 and CDR2: KGHSH, LQKENI. The CDR3 sequence is CASSLNDETEEYF. CDR3 nucleotides: TGTGCCAGCTCACTTAACGACGAGACCGAGGAGTATTTT.

The table lists this clone with a few counts. The chain joins TRBV10-3 to TRBJ1-1, with TRBD1 as a possible D gene (6 bases). The CDR3 spans 15 residues. V was cut by 8 bases and J by 2 bases, with 18 bases left in between. The V gene's germline CDR1 is ENHRY and CDR2 SYGVKD. The CDR3 spells CAIDPGGTPNTEAFF. The DNA for the CDR3 is TGTGCCATCGATCCCGGGGGGACACCTAACACTGAAGCTTTCTTT.

The chain employs TRBV19 and TRBJ2-7; 8 positions match TRBD1. CDR3 size: 15 residues. Germline V gene sequence: CDR1 LNHDA, CDR2 SQIVND (reference sequence). Trimming cost V 6 bases and J 3 bases; bases outside gene matches: 10. CDR3 nucleotide sequence: TGTGCCAGTAGCCTGACAGGGGAATCAGGCTACGAGCAGTACTTC. Residues: CASSLTGESGYEQYF.

V gene TRBV13 combines with J gene TRBJ2-1; 8 nucleotides line up with TRBD2. The CDR3 runs 14 residues. Unmatched junction bases numbered 2, after V lost 2 bases and J lost 5 bases. Germline V gene data show CDR1 as PRHDT and CDR2 as FYEKMQ (reference sequence). The DNA for the CDR3 is TGTGCCAGCAGCTTACCGGGACTAGACAATGAGCAGTTCTTC. It yields the protein CASSLPGLDNEQFF. The variable domain in full, with the rest retrieved from reference TRBV13 and TRBJ2-1, is AAGVIQSPRHLIKEKRETATLKCYPIPRHDTVYWYQQGPGQDPQFLISFYEKMQSDKGSIPDRFSAQQFSDYHSELNMSSLELGDSALYFCASSLPGLDNEQFFGPGTRLTVL.

The V call is TRBV20-1, the J call TRBJ2-7; D may be TRBD2 (6 bases). This CDR3 region has 11 residues. Between the trimmed V and J ends, which lost 3 bases and 3 bases, there was a span of 6 bases. Germline assignment: CDR1 DFQATT and CDR2 SNEGSKA (reference sequence). CDR3: CSARDYYEQYF. In DNA form, the CDR3 reads TGCAGTGCTAGGGACTACTACGAGCAGTACTTC.